This T cell receptor (beta chain) was identified in a study of T-cell memory formation after mild COVID-19. Study-wide results and caveats: The CD4+ clones that contracted clustered mainly within CM and EM, and the CD8+ clones concentrated in EMRA. Specificity for SARS-CoV-2 was not confirmed among the second-wave clones peaking on day 37.

This clonotype was observed a few times. Its antigen is not identified. This CDR3 comprises 11 residues. Germline V gene sequence: CDR1 DFQATT, CDR2 SNEGSKA (reference sequence). V was clipped by 3 bases and J by 4 bases, with 6 bases between them. TCRdb analysed the 5' RACE reads with MiXCR anew, one entry per CDR3 protein. This table holds approximately 200,000 distinct CDR3 sequences, roughly 17% found once. Material for sequencing was PBMCs or a T cell subset sorted from them (not recorded which). V and J are TRBV20-1 and TRBJ1-2; no clear D. This clonotype originated in an adult woman who had mild COVID-19 (a few samples of this study predate the infection). Cell type and time point are not known. Here the CDR3 reads CSASRPYGYTF. The CDR3 coding sequence is TGCAGTGCTAGCAGGCCCTATGGCTACACCTTC.